This entry features one TCR beta chain sequence. The entry originates in a study of blood T cell repertoires in COVID-19. Whole-study context: Acute and convalescent COVID-19 samples came from the United States, Italy and Spain. The cDNA or gDNA used as material had been derived from T cells, B-cell-depleted T cells, or PBMCs.

Germline V gene lookup returns CDR1 MDHEN and CDR2 SYDVKM. The CDR3 runs 16 residues. Trimming removed 6 bases from V and 0 bases from J, with 14 bases in between. Per the original data handling: Reference gene primer amplification gave nucleated cell count estimates. Sequenced by immunoSEQ multiplex PCR; TCRdb stores in-frame clones only, minus some. V and J calls and clone size are as listed in that table; D and trimming were resolved from the DNA. This table has some 200,000 clones, approximately 90% appearing once. This chain joins TRBV28 and TRBJ1-4, with a possible D match to TRBD1 (6 bases). Sequencing was done on a sample of peripheral blood. The TCR was taken from a man in his forties or fifties with acute or convalescent COVID-19. The CDR3 here is CASSLPWTATNEKLFF. The CDR3 DNA sequence: TGTGCCAGCAGCCTCCCCTGGACAGCAACTAATGAAAAACTGTTTTTT.